This T cell receptor beta chain was profiled in a study of shared clonotypes between healthy human individuals (dated by TCRdb to about 2020). Background for the entire study: A few men and a couple of women, aged 18 to 49 years, made up the cohort. For each donor, CD4 naive and CD4 memory were each run on three plates, CD8 naive on two plates, and CD8 memory on one plate. To estimate repertoire size and how much clonotype sharing occurs between individuals, the study deeply sequenced the blood TCR repertoires of a handful of healthy adults. To increase sequencing depth and limit assay-specific biases, different laboratories used diverse techniques to prepare libraries and sequence TCR repertoires. Per donor, leukapheresis produced somewhere between about 0.94 and 10 billion PBMCs. Study-wide findings and limitations: Sampling was restricted to blood, and TCR repertoires in tissues likely differ from the TCR repertoires found in blood. Pairwise subsampling led to the expectation that sequencing depth would affect the degree of clonotype sharing among donors. Rarefaction of sorted-subset datasets indicated incomplete sequencing despite the large sequencing depth. The genetic and exposure-history diversity represented was limited by the small number of donors. Higher generation probabilities were observed for clonotypes shared by all four sorted-subset donors than for non-shared clonotypes. Sharing across a handful of donors was observed for around 5% of naive CD4, over 3% of naive CD8, roughly 2.4% of memory CD4, and around 0.4% of memory CD8 clonotypes. Larger estimated clonotype richness was generally found for naive subsets than for memory subsets.

V and J lose 4 bases and 6 bases, and a span of 16 bases separates them. According to the germline V gene, CDR1 reads MDHEN and CDR2 reads SYDVKM. CDR3 length: 14 amino acids, cysteine to phenylalanine. Only CDR3 DNA remains: 42 bases, in frame from the first base. Using the deep immunoSEQ assay, TCR CDR3 regions were amplified from genomic DNA by multiplex PCR. Genomic DNA extracted from each cell subset was distributed evenly over all wells of several immunoSEQ 96-well plates, and each plate served as one replicate. For sorted subsets, roughly 190 ng of genomic DNA, equivalent to roughly 30,000 T cell genomes, went into each replicate PCR. The purified libraries were quantified using a Qubit 3.0 fluorometer, sized with a Bioanalyzer 2100, and then quantified again using the KAPA Library Quantification kit. Every immunoSEQ 96-well plate was sequenced on a separate single-read 150-cycle Illumina NextSeq 550 flow cell. The paper's processing steps were these. Because the immunoSEQ output included only junctional sequences and no quality scores, the filtering could not be the same as the filtering used for full-length reads. To assign V/J genes and CDR3, sequences were annotated using PyIR, a Python wrapper for IgBLAST v1.9, with IMGT germline references. Reads with weak V/J assignments (E-value above 1e-6), missing CDR3, stop codons, out-of-frame junctions, or ambiguous translated residues were removed. V3J clonotypes were defined by identical inferred V gene, J gene, and CDR3 amino acid sequence. To compute the percentage overlap between repertoires, the number of shared unique clonotypes was divided by the size of the smaller repertoire. RTK rarefaction, the Chao1 estimator, and Recon v2.1 estimates of unobserved clonotypes were used to assess repertoire richness. Generation probabilities for all TCRbeta clonotypes obtained by the gDNA method from a handful of donors were computed using OLGA. TCRdb's version of the immuneACCESS table is confined to in-frame rearrangements and falls short of the full clone set. An unresolved V gene accounts for under half of the shortfall where checked; the remainder is of unknown origin. V, J and clone size are those of that table, while D and trimming were read from the DNA. The sample table contains 300,000 to 400,000 clones; only one count was recorded for about 70% of them. Of the sample, more than 9% falls within the top ten clones.

The donors were healthy, HIV-negative adults with no recently reported acute infections or vaccinations. All donors were Caucasian adults living in Nashville, Tennessee, USA. Magnetic negative selection was used to enrich CD4+ T cells, after which naive cells were positively selected on CD45RA and the negative fraction became the memory subset. After blood collection by leukapheresis, PBMCs were isolated using Ficoll-Histopaque density gradient centrifugation and then cryopreserved in the vapor phase of liquid nitrogen. Analytical flow cytometry was used to check the purity and quantity of each magnetically sorted T cell population. Each sorted fraction had its genomic DNA isolated and then quantified by UV absorbance on a Nanodrop 2000c. Of note for this clone: What this receptor recognizes is not known. The record has no base qualities; no much larger clone is one base away.

This clonotype was sampled from a man aged 25 to 40 in good health. The rearranged chain carries TRBV28 and TRBJ2-7; 6 matching bases give a weak D call of TRBD1. Sequencing input: memory CD4+ T cells sorted from blood. The cell subset or site label, read with the paper, signifies: CD45RA-negative fraction. The encoded CDR3 is CASSSGAEKPEQYF. The sequenced DNA: TGTGCCAGCAGTTCAGGGGCCGAAAAGCCCGAGCAGTACTTC.